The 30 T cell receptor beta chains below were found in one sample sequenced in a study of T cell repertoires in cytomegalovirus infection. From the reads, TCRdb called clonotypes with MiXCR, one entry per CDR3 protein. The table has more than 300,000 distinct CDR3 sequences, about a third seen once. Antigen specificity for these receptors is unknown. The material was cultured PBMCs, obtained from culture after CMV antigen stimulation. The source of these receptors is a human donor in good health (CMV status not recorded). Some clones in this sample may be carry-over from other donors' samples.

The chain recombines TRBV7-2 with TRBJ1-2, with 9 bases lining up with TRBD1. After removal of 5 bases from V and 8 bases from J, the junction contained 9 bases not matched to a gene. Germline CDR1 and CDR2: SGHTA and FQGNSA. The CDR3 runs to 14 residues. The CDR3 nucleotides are TGTGCCAGCAGCACCGGACAGGGGACTGACGGCTACACCTTC. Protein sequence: CASSTGQGTDGYTF.

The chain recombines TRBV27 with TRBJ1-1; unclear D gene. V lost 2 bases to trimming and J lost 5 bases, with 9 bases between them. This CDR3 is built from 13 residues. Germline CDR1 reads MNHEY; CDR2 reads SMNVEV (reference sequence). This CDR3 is CASSLKGRTEAFF. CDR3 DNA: TGTGCCAGCAGTTTAAAAGGAAGGACTGAAGCTTTCTTT.

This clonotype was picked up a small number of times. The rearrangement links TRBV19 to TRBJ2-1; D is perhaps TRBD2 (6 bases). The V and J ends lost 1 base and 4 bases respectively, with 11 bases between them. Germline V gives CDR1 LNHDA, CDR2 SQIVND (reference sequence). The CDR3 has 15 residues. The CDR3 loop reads CASSIVPGVYNEQFF. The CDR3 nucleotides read TGTGCCAGTAGTATAGTTCCGGGGGTGTACAATGAGCAGTTCTTC.

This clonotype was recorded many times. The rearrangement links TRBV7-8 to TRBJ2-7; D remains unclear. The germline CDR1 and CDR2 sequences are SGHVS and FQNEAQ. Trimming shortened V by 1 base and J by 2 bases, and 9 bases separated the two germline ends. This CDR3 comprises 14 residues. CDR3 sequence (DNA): TGTGCCAGCAGCTTAGTCGCCACCACCTACGAGCAGTACGTC. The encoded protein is CASSLVATTYEQYV.

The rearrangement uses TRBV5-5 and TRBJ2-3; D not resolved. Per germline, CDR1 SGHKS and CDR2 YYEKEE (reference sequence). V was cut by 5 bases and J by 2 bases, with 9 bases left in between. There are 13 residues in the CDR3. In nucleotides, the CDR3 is TGTGCCAGCAGTACCGGAGACACAGATACGCAGTATTTT. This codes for CASSTGDTDTQYF.

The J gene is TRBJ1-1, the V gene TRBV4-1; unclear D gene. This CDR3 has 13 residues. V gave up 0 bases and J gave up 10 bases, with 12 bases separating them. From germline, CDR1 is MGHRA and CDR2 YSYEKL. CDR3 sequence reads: CASSQEPPGPAFF. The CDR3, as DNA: TGCGCCAGCAGCCAAGAGCCCCCTGGTCCAGCTTTCTTT.

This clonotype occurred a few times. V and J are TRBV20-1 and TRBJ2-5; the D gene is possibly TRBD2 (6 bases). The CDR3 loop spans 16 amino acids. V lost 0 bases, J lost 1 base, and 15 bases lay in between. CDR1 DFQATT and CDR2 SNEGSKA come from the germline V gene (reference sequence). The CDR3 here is CSARDAGGVPQETQYF. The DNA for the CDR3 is TGCAGTGCTAGAGACGCAGGCGGGGTTCCCCAAGAGACCCAGTACTTC.

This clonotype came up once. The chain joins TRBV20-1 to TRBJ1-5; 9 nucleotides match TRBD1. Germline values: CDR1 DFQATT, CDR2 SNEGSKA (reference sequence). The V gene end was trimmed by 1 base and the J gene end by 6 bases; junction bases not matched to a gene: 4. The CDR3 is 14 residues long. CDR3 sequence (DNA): TGCAGTGCTAGAGCGGACAGGGGAAGTCAGCCCCAGCATTTT. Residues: CSARADRGSQPQHF.

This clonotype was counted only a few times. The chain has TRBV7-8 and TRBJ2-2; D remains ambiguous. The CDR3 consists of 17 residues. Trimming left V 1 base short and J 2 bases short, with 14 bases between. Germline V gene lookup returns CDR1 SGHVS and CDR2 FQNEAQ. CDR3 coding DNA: TGTGCCAGCAGCTTAGGGTGGTTGGCTAGAAACACCGGGGAGCTGTTTTTT. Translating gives CASSLGWLARNTGELFF.

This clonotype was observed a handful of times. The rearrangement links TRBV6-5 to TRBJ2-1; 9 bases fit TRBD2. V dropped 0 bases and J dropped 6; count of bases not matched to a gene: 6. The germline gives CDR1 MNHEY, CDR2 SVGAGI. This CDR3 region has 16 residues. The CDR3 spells CASSYSLAGVLNEQFF. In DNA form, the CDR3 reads TGTGCCAGCAGTTACTCCTTAGCGGGAGTACTCAATGAGCAGTTCTTC.

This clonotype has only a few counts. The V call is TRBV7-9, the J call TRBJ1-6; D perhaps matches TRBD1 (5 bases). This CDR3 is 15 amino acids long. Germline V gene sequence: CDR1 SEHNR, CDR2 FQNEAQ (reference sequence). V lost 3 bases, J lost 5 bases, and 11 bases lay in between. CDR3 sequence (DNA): TGTGCCAGCAGCTTTGGGCAGGGAGATAATTCACCCCTCCACTTT. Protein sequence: CASSFGQGDNSPLHF. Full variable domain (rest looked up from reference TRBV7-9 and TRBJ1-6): DTGVSQNPRHKITKRGQNVTFRCDPISEHNRLYWYRQTLGQGPEFLTYFQNEAQLEKSRLLSDRFSAERPKGSFSTLEIQRTEQGDSAMYLCASSFGQGDNSPLHFGNGTRLTVT.

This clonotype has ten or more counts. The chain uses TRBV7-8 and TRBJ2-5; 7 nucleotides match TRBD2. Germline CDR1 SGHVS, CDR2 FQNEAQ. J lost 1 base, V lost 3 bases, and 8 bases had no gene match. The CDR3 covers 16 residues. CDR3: CASSFPWGEGQETQYF. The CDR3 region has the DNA TGTGCCAGCAGCTTCCCGTGGGGGGAGGGCCAAGAGACCCAGTACTTC.

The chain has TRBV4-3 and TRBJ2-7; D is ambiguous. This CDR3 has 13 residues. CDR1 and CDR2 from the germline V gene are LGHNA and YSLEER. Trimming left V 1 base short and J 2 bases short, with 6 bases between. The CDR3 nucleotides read TGCGCCAGCAGCCAAGTAGGGACCTACGAGCAGTACTTC. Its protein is CASSQVGTYEQYF.

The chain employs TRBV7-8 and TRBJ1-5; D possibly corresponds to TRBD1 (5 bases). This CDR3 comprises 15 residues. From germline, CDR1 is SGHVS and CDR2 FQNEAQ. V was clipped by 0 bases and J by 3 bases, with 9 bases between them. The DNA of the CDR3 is TGTGCCAGCAGCTTAGCACCGACAGTCAATCAGCCCCAGCATTTT. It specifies CASSLAPTVNQPQHF.

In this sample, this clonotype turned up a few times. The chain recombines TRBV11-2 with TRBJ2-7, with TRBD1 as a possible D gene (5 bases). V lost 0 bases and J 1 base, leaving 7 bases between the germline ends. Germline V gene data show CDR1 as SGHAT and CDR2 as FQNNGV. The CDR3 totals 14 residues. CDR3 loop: CASSLERTSYEQYV. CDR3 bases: TGTGCCAGCAGCTTAGAGCGGACATCCTACGAGCAGTACGTC.

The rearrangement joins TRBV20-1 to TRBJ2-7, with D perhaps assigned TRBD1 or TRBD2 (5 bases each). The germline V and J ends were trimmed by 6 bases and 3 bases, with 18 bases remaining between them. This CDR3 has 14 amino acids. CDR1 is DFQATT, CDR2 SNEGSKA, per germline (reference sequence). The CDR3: CSAGSGTTGYEQYF. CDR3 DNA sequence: TGCAGTGCCGGAAGTGGGACGACGGGCTACGAGCAGTACTTC.

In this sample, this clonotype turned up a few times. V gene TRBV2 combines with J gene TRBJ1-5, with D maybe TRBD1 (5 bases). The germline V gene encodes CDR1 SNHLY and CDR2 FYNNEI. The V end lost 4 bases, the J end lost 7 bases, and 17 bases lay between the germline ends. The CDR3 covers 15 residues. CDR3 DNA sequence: TGTGCCAGCAGTGCCAAGGGGATAGAGGAACAGCCCCAGCATTTT. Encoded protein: CASSAKGIEEQPQHF.

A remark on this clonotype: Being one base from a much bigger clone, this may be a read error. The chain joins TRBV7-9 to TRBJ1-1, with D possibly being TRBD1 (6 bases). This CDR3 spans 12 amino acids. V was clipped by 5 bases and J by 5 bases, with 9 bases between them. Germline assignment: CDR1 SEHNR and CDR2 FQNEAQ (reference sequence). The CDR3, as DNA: TGTGCCAGCAGCACCGGACAGACTGAAGCTTTCTTT. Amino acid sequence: CASSTGQTEAFF. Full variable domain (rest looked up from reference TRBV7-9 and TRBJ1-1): DTGVSQNPRHKITKRGQNVTFRCDPISEHNRLYWYRQTLGQGPEFLTYFQNEAQLEKSRLLSDRFSAERPKGSFSTLEIQRTEQGDSAMYLCASSTGQTEAFFGQGTRLTVV.

CDR3 region: CSARDLSLAGVDNEQFF. The CDR3, as DNA: TGCAGTGCTAGAGATCTCTCACTAGCGGGAGTAGACAATGAGCAGTTCTTC. The chain employs TRBV20-1 and TRBJ2-1; 11 bases are shared with TRBD2. Per germline, CDR1 DFQATT and CDR2 SNEGSKA (reference sequence). There are 17 residues in the CDR3. The V and J ends lost 0 bases and 5 bases, in that order; junction bases with no gene match: 9.

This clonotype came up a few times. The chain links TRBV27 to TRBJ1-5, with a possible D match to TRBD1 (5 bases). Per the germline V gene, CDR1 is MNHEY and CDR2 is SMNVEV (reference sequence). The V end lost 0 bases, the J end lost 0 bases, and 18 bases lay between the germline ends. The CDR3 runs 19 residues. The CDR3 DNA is TGTGCCAGCAGTTTATCGGCCCTAGGGACGGGTTATAGCAATCAGCCCCAGCATTTT. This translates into CASSLSALGTGYSNQPQHF.

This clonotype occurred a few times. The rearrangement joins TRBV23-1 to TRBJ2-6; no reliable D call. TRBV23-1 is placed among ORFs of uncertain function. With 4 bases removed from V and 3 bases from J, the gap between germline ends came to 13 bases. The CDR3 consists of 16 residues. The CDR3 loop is CASSPQEWVGANVLTF. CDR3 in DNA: TGCGCCAGCAGTCCCCAGGAGTGGGTTGGGGCCAACGTCCTGACTTTC.

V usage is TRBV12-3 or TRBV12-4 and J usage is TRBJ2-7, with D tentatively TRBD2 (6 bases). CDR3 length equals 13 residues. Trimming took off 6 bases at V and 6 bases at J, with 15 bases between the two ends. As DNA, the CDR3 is TGTGCCAGCAGCTCGACACTAGCACCCGAGCAGTACGTC. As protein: CASSSTLAPEQYV.

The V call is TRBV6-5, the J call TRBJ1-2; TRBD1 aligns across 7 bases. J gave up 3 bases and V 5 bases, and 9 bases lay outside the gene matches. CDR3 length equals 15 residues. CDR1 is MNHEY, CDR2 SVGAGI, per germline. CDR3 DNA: TGTGCCAGCAGTGAAGGTACACAGGGGCACTATGGCTACACCTTC. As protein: CASSEGTQGHYGYTF.

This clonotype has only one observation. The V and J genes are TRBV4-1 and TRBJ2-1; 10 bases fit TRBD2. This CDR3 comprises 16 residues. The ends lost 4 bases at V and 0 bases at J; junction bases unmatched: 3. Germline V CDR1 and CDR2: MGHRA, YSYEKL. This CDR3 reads CASSPGLAASYNEQFF. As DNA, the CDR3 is TGCGCCAGCAGCCCCGGACTAGCGGCCTCCTACAATGAGCAGTTCTTC.

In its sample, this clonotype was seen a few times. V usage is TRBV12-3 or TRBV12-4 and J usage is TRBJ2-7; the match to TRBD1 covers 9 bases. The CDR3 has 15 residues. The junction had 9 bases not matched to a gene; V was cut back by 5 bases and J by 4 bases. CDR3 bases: TGTGCCAGCAGTCTAAGGGACAGGGCCGGTTACGAGCAGTACGTC. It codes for CASSLRDRAGYEQYV.

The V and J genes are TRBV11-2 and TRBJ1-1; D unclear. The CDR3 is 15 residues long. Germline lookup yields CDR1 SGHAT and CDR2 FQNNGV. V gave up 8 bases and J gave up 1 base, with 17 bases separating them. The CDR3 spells CASALFDAANTEAFF. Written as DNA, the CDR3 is TGTGCCAGCGCCTTGTTTGATGCCGCGAACACTGAAGCTTTCTTT.

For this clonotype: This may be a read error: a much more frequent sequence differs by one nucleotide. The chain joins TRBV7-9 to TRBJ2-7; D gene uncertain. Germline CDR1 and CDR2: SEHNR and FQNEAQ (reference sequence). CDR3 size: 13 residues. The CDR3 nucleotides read TGTGCCAGCAGCTTACGACTGAATTACGCGCAGTACTTC. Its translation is CASSLRLNYAQYF.

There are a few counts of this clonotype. CDR3 loop: CASSRRDSRFSGANVLTF. DNA of the CDR3: TGTGCCAGCAGCCGCCGGGACAGTAGATTCTCTGGGGCCAACGTCCTGACTTTC. The rearrangement uses TRBV7-9 and TRBJ2-6; 7 positions agree with TRBD1. The CDR3 sequence is 18 residues long. Germline V gene data show CDR1 as SEHNR and CDR2 as FQNEAQ (reference sequence). V was clipped by 5 bases and J by 0 bases; unmatched bases: 10.

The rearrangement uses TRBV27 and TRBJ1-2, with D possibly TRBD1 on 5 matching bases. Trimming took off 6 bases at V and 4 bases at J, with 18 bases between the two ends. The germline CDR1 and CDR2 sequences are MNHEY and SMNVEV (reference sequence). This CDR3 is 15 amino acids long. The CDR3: CASRGTRTAFYGYTF. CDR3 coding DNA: TGTGCCAGCAGGGGGACTAGAACAGCCTTCTATGGCTACACCTTC.

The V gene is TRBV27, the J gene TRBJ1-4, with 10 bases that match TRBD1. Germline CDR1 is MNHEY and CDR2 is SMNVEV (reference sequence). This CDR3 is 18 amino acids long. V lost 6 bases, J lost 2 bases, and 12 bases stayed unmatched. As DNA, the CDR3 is TGTGCCAGCAGGCCCTTGGGACAGGGGTTGGATACTAATGAAAAACTGTTTTTT. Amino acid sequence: CASRPLGQGLDTNEKLFF. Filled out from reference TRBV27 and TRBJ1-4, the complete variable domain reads EAQVTQNPRYLITVTGKKLTVTCSQNMNHEYMSWYRQDPGLGLRQIYYSMNVEVTDKGDVPEGYKVSRKEKRNFPLILESPSPNQTSLYFCASRPLGQGLDTNEKLFFGSGTQLSVL.